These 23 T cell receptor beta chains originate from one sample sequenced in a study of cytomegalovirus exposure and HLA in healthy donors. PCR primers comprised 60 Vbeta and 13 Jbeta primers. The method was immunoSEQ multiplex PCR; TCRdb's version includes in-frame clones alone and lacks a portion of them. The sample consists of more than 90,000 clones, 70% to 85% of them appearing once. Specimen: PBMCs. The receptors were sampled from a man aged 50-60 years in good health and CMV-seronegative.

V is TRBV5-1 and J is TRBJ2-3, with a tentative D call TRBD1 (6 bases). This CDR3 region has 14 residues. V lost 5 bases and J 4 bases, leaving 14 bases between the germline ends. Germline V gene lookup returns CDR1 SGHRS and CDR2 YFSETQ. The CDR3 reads CASRGAGVSDTQYF. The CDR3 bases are TGCGCCAGCAGGGGGGCGGGCGTATCAGATACGCAGTATTTT.

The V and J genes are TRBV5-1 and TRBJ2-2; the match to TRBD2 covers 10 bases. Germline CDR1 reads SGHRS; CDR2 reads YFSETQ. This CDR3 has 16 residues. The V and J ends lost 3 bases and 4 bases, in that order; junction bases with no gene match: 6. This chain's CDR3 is CASSSRSGRSTGELFF. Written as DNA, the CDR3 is TGCGCCAGCAGCTCCCGTAGCGGGAGGAGCACCGGGGAGCTGTTTTTT.

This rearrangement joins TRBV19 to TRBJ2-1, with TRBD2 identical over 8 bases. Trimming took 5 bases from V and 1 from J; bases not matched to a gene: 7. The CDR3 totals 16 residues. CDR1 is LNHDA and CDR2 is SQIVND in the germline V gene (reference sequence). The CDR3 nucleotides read TGTGCCAGTAGTGCAGGCGGCGGGGGGTCCTACAATGAGCAGTTCTTC. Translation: CASSAGGGGSYNEQFF.

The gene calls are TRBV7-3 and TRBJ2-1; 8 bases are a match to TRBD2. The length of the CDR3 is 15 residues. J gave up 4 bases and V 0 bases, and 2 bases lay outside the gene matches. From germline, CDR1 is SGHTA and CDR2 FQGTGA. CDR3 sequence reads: CASSLTSGTYNEQFF. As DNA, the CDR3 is TGTGCCAGCAGCTTAACTAGCGGGACTTACAATGAGCAGTTCTTC.

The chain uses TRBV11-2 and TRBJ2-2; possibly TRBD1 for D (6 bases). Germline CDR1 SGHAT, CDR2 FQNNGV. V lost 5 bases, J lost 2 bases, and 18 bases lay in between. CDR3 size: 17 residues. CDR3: CASSPRTDRLNTGELFF. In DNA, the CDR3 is TGTGCCAGCAGCCCAAGGACAGACCGACTTAACACCGGGGAGCTGTTTTTT. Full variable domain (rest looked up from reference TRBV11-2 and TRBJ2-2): EAGVAQSPRYKIIEKRQSVAFWCNPISGHATLYWYQQILGQGPKLLIQFQNNGVVDDSQLPKDRFSAERLKGVDSTLKIQPAKLEDSAVYLCASSPRTDRLNTGELFFGEGSRLTVL.

CDR3 nucleotides: TGTGCCAGTAGTATAACGCCCCTAGCATTCTCCTACAATGAGCAGTTCTTC. It is translated as CASSITPLAFSYNEQFF. The rearrangement uses TRBV19 and TRBJ2-1; possible D gene TRBD2, 5 bases. The CDR3 contains 17 residues. The ends were cut back, 2 bases at V and 0 bases at J, with 14 bases in the middle. Germline V gene data show CDR1 as LNHDA and CDR2 as SQIVND (reference sequence).

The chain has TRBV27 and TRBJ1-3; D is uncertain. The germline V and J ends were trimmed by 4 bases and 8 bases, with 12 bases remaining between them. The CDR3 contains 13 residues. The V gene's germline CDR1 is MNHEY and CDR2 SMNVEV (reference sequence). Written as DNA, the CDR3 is TGTGCCAGCAGTTCCGGGATCTTAGACACCATATATTTT. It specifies CASSSGILDTIYF.

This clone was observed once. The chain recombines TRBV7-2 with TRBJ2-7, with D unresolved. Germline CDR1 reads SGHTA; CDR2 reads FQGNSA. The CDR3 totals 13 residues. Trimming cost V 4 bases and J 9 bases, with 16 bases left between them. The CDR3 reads CASSSGRSGGQYF. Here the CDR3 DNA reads TGTGCCAGCAGCTCTGGCAGAAGTGGCGGGCAGTACTTC.

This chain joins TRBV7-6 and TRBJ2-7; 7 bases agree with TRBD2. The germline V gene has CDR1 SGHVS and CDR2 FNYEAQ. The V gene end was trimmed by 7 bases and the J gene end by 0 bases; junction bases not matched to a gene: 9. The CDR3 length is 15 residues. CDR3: CASTRGDASSYEQYF. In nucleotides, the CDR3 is TGTGCCAGCACCCGGGGGGACGCTAGCTCCTACGAGCAGTACTTC.

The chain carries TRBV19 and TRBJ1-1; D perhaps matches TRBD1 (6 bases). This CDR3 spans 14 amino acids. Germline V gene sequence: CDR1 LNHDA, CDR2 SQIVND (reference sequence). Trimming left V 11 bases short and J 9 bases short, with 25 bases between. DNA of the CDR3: TGTGCCTCCGGACCAGGGGACGGGTCCCCACAAGCTTTCTTT. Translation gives CASGPGDGSPQAFF.

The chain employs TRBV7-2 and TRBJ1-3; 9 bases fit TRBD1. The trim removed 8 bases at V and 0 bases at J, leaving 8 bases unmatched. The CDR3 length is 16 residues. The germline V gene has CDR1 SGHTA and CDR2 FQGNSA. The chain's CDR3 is CASAGTGLYSGNTIYF. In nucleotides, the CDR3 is TGTGCCAGCGCTGGGACAGGGCTGTACTCTGGAAACACCATATATTTT. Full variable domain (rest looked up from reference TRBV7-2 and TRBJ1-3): GAGVSQSPSNKVTEKGKDVELRCDPISGHTALYWYRQSLGQGLEFLIYFQGNSAPDKSGLPSDRFSAERTGGSVSTLTIQRTQQEDSAVYLCASAGTGLYSGNTIYFGEGSWLTVV.

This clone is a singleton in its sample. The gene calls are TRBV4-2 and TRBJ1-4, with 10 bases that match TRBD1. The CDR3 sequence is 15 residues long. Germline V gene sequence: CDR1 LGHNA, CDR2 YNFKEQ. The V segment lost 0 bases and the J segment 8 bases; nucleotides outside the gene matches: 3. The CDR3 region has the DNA TGTGCCAGCAGCCAAGAGGACAGGGGGGGGGAAAAACTGTTTTTT. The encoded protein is CASSQEDRGGEKLFF.

CDR3 nucleotides: TGTGCCAGCAAGGGGACAGGGATTAATTCACCCCTCCACTTT. Its protein is CASKGTGINSPLHF. The chain uses TRBV6-5 and TRBJ1-6; 9 bases align to TRBD1. The CDR3 consists of 14 residues. Per germline, CDR1 MNHEY and CDR2 SVGAGI. Germline trimming cut 7 bases from V and 6 bases from J; bases unmatched to any gene: 4.

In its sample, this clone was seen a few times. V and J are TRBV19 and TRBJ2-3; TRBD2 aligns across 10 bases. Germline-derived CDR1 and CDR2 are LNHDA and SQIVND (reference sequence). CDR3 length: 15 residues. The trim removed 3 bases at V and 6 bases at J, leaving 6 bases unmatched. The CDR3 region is CASSMTSGSLDTQYF. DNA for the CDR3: TGTGCCAGTAGTATGACTAGCGGGTCCCTCGATACGCAGTATTTT.

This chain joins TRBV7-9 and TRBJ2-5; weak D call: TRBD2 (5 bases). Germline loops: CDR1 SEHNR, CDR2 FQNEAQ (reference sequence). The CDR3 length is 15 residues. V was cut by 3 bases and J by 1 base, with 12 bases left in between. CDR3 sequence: CASSFPRAIQETQYF. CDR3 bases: TGTGCCAGCAGCTTCCCGAGGGCTATCCAAGAGACCCAGTACTTC. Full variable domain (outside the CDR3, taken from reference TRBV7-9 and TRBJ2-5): DTGVSQNPRHKITKRGQNVTFRCDPISEHNRLYWYRQTLGQGPEFLTYFQNEAQLEKSRLLSDRFSAERPKGSFSTLEIQRTEQGDSAMYLCASSFPRAIQETQYFGPGTRLLVL.

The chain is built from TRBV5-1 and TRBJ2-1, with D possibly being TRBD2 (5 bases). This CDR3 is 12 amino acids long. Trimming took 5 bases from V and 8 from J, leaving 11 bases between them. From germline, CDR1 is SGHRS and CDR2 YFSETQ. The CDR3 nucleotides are TGCGCCAGCAGGAAGGGAGAGGATGAGCAGTTCTTC. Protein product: CASRKGEDEQFF.

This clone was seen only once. CDR3 coding DNA: TGCGCCAGCAGCCGGGACAGGGCGAACACCGGGGAGCTGTTTTTT. Protein sequence: CASSRDRANTGELFF. This rearrangement joins TRBV5-1 to TRBJ2-2; 9 bases fit TRBD1. The CDR3 has 15 amino acids. The germline CDR1 and CDR2 sequences are SGHRS and YFSETQ. V was clipped by 4 bases and J by 0 bases; unmatched bases: 1.

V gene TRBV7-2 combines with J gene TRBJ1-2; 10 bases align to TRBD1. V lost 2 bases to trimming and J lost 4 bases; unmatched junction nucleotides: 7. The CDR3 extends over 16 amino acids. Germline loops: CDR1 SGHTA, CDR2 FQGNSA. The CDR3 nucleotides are TGTGCCAGCAGCTTATCGGTGGGGACAGGGGCCTATGGCTACACCTTC. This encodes CASSLSVGTGAYGYTF.

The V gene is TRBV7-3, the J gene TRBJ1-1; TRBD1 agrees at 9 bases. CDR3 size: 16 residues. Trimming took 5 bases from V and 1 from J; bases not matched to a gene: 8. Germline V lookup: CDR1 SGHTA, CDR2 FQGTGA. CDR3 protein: CASSPRDRAPNTEAFF. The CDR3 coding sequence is TGTGCCAGCAGCCCCCGGGACAGGGCCCCGAACACTGAAGCTTTCTTT.

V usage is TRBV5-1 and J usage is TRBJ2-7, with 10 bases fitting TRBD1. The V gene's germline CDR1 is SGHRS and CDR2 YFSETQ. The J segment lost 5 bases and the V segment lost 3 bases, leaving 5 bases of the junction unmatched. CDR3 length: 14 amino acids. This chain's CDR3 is CASSSGTGVNEQYF. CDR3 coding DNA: TGCGCCAGCAGCTCCGGGACAGGGGTCAACGAGCAGTACTTC.

The CDR3 loop is CASTLVPGTDTQYF. The CDR3 DNA follows: TGTGCCAGCACCCTCGTCCCAGGAACAGATACGCAGTATTTT. The chain has TRBV11-2 and TRBJ2-3; D not certain. The CDR3 sequence is 14 residues long. Germline V gene data show CDR1 as SGHAT and CDR2 as FQNNGV. Between the trimmed V and J ends, which lost 7 bases and 3 bases, there was a span of 14 bases.

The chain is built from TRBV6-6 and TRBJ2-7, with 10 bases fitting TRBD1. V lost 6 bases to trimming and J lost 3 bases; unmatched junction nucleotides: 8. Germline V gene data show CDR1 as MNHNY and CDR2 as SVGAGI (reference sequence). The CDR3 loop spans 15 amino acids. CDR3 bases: TGTGCCAGCAGACCCTCCGGGACAGGGGACTACGAGCAGTACTTC. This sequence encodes CASRPSGTGDYEQYF.

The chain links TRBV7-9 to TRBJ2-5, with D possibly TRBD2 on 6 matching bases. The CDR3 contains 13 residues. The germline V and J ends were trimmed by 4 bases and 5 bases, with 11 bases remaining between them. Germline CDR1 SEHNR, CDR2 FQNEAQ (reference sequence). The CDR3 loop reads CASSSTRTETQYF. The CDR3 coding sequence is TGTGCCAGCAGCTCGACTAGAACGGAGACCCAGTACTTC. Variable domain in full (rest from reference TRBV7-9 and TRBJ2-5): DTGVSQNPRHKITKRGQNVTFRCDPISEHNRLYWYRQTLGQGPEFLTYFQNEAQLEKSRLLSDRFSAERPKGSFSTLEIQRTEQGDSAMYLCASSSTRTETQYFGPGTRLLVL.